Listed below are T cell receptor beta chains from one sample, sequenced in a study of cytomegalovirus exposure and HLA in healthy donors. Repertoires were generated with immunoSEQ multiplex PCR, while TCRdb's copy carries only in-frame clones and drops some. This sample carries around 31,000 clones, with 0.71% going to the ten biggest clones. Sequencing was carried out using PBMCs. Receptors were obtained from a man younger than 40 in good health and CMV-seronegative. Both conserved end residues are part of each CDR3. The D gene is left open where the match is weak.

d_call j_call v_call cdr3_aa
TRBD1 TRBJ2-3 TRBV6-1 CASSEGQHTDTQYF
TRBD2 TRBJ2-7 TRBV5-1 CASSLRASGTSGLTAYEQYF
TRBD2 TRBJ2-5 TRBV6-5 CASSYSFGLASEAQYF
TRBD1 TRBJ2-5 TRBV7-2 CASSSNPPGGRVETQYF
- TRBJ1-1 TRBV2 CARARLNTEAFF
TRBD1 TRBJ1-1 TRBV7-9 CASSGGQVEAFF
- TRBJ1-2 TRBV9 CASSVEGGRNYGYTF
- TRBJ2-1 TRBV7-8 CASSPDPAREQFF
TRBD1 TRBJ2-2 TRBV5-6 CASSLYVLQGTGELFF
- TRBJ2-7 TRBV18 CASSPPGLRHEQYF
TRBD1 TRBJ2-1 TRBV5-4 CASSSNRGEQFF
- TRBJ1-5 TRBV21-1 CASALGTEDGANQPQHF
- TRBJ2-2 TRBV29-1 CSVAGTGELFF
- TRBJ1-3 TRBV7-9 CASSYGGSYGNTIYF
TRBD1 TRBJ1-2 TRBV4-1 CASSRDSDGYGYTF